A selection of T cell receptor beta chains follows, all from one sample in a study of CD8 T cells in Susac syndrome. TCRdb analysed the immunoSEQ multiplex PCR reads with MiXCR anew, one entry per CDR3 protein. The repertoire consists of 250,000 to 300,000 distinct CDR3 sequences, with over 75% occurring once and the leading ten covering around 0.2%. The material sequenced was CD8+ T cells from PBMCs. These receptors were collected from a human donor with multiple sclerosis. CDR3s include the opening cysteine and the closing phenylalanine or tryptophan. The D gene is left open where the match is weak. Clone size is shown for a subset of rows, as once, few, many or a class of expanded clone.

>NA|NA|TRBV7-9|TRBJ1-4
CASRSGYNEKLFF
TGTGCCAGCCGGTCGGGTTATAATGAAAAACTGTTTTTT
>once|NA|TRBV4-3|TRBJ2-4
CASSQDWRAAKNIQYF
TGCGCCAGCAGCCAAGACTGGAGGGCGGCCAAAAACATTCAGTACTTC
>NA|NA|TRBV12-3/TRBV12-4|TRBJ2-1
CASIPSVGNEQFF
TGTGCCAGCATCCCCTCTGTGGGGAATGAGCAGTTCTTC
>few|NA|TRBV19|TRBJ2-7
CASSIVLGSSYEQYF
TGTGCCAGTAGTATAGTGCTGGGAAGCTCCTACGAGCAGTACTTC
>NA|NA|TRBV9|TRBJ2-1
CASSVGHAGEQFF
TGTGCCAGCAGCGTAGGCCATGCTGGTGAGCAGTTCTTC
>NA|NA|TRBV7-9|TRBJ1-1
CASRRHQNTEAFF
TGTGCCAGCAGACGTCACCAGAACACTGAAGCTTTCTTT
>once|NA|TRBV6-2/TRBV6-3|TRBJ2-1
CASSYVYNEQFF
TGTGCCAGCAGTTACGTTTATAATGAGCAGTTCTTC
>NA|TRBD1|TRBV7-9|TRBJ2-5
CASSQTDRAWETQYF
TGTGCCAGCAGCCAAACCGACAGGGCGTGGGAGACCCAGTACTTC
>NA|NA|TRBV28|TRBJ2-1
CASSRTKYRLNEQFF
TGTGCCAGCAGTCGGACGAAGTACAGGCTCAATGAGCAGTTCTTC
>NA|TRBD2|TRBV6-2/TRBV6-3|TRBJ2-1
CASSYVSGDYNEQFF
TGTGCCAGCAGTTACGTGAGCGGGGATTACAATGAGCAGTTCTTC
>NA|NA|TRBV7-9|TRBJ2-2
CASSSYREPGELFF
TGTGCCAGCAGCAGTTACAGGGAGCCCGGGGAGCTGTTTTTT
>NA|NA|TRBV29-1|TRBJ2-1
CSVGGNSYNEQFF
TGCAGCGTTGGGGGGAATTCCTACAATGAGCAGTTCTTC
>NA|NA|TRBV28|TRBJ2-3
CASSLWGRRTDTQYF
TGTGCCAGCAGTTTATGGGGGAGACGTACAGATACGCAGTATTTT
>NA|NA|TRBV7-2|TRBJ2-5
CASSLRGWEEKETQYF
TGTGCCAGCAGCTTAAGGGGGTGGGAGGAGAAGGAGACCCAGTACTTC
>NA|NA|TRBV19|TRBJ1-2
CASTLDGDGYTF
TGTGCCAGTACCTTAGACGGGGATGGCTACACCTTC
>NA|NA|TRBV29-1|TRBJ2-7
CSVEGRLYEQYF
TGCAGCGTTGAAGGGCGGCTCTACGAGCAGTACTTC
>few|TRBD1|TRBV20-1|TRBJ2-7
CSAYQPGQPSYEQYF
TGCAGTGCCTATCAACCGGGACAGCCTTCCTACGAGCAGTACTTC
>NA|TRBD1|TRBV9|TRBJ2-1
CASSGNPLYDRGDSYNEQFF
TGTGCCAGCAGCGGTAACCCCCTTTATGACAGGGGTGATTCCTACAATGAGCAGTTCTTC
>NA|NA|TRBV19|TRBJ2-1
CASIPPGEGYNEQFF
TGTGCCAGTATCCCCCCAGGTGAGGGCTACAATGAGCAGTTCTTC
>NA|NA|TRBV6-5|TRBJ1-1
CASSSVAGRKNTEAFF
TGTGCCAGCAGTTCTGTCGCTGGGCGGAAGAACACTGAAGCTTTCTTT
>NA|NA|TRBV6-6|TRBJ2-3
CALSPLAGPDTQYF
TGTGCCCTTTCCCCACTAGCCGGACCAGATACGCAGTATTTT
>once|NA|TRBV4-3|TRBJ1-3
CASSQDTADSWGNTIYF
TGCGCCAGCAGCCAAGATACCGCTGACAGCTGGGGAAACACCATATATTTT
>NA|TRBD1|TRBV4-3|TRBJ2-2
CASSRTGAMGAGELFF
TGCGCCAGCAGCCGTACAGGGGCTATGGGAGCCGGGGAGCTGTTTTTT
>NA|NA|TRBV28|TRBJ2-7
CATLLRGGEQYF
TGTGCCACCCTCCTCAGGGGAGGCGAGCAGTACTTC
>NA|NA|TRBV27|TRBJ1-4
CASSSSFPTNEKLFF
TGTGCCAGCAGTTCCTCCTTTCCAACTAATGAAAAACTGTTTTTT
>NA|TRBD2|TRBV5-4|TRBJ2-2
CASSWTWEGLSGELFF
TGTGCCAGCAGCTGGACTTGGGAGGGCCTTTCCGGGGAGCTGTTTTTT
>NA|NA|TRBV6-1|TRBJ2-7
CASSILPSASSYEQYF
TGTGCCAGCAGTATTCTACCTAGCGCCAGCTCCTACGAGCAGTACTTC
>once|TRBD2|TRBV9|TRBJ2-1
CASSVYGGRASEQFF
TGTGCCAGCAGCGTATACGGCGGGAGGGCTAGTGAGCAGTTCTTC
>NA|NA|TRBV12-5|TRBJ1-1
CASGLGRGRNTEAFF
TGTGCTAGTGGTTTGGGTAGGGGGAGGAACACTGAAGCTTTCTTT
>NA|TRBD2|TRBV7-9|TRBJ2-1
CASSHLAGGPYNEQFF
TGTGCCAGCAGCCACCTAGCGGGAGGCCCCTACAATGAGCAGTTCTTC
>NA|NA|TRBV7-9|TRBJ1-2
CASSEQGGYTF
TGTGCCAGCAGCGAGCAAGGAGGCTACACCTTC
>NA|TRBD2|TRBV6-2/TRBV6-3|TRBJ2-5
CASRPFLLNSGNQETQYF
TGTGCCAGCAGACCTTTCCTCTTGAATAGCGGGAACCAAGAGACCCAGTACTTC
>NA|NA|TRBV2|TRBJ2-1
CASSEQGINEQFF
TGTGCCAGCAGTGAACAGGGGATCAATGAGCAGTTCTTC
>NA|NA|TRBV28|TRBJ2-1
CASSLRTTGDGSGDEQFF
TGTGCCAGCAGTTTAAGGACCACGGGGGACGGGAGTGGCGATGAGCAGTTCTTC
>NA|NA|TRBV28|TRBJ1-3
CASSFPGVSGNTIYF
TGTGCCAGCAGTTTTCCGGGGGTATCTGGAAACACCATATATTTT
>NA|NA|TRBV15|TRBJ2-2
CATSGRGNTGELFF
TGTGCCACCAGTGGACGAGGGAACACCGGGGAGCTGTTTTTT
>NA|TRBD2|TRBV29-1|TRBJ2-1
CSVVSLAGAVSSYNEQFF
TGCAGCGTTGTATCCCTAGCGGGAGCCGTTAGCTCCTACAATGAGCAGTTCTTC
>NA|TRBD1|TRBV25-1|TRBJ2-1
CASSMGDRPYNEQFF
TGTGCCAGCAGCATGGGGGACAGACCCTACAATGAGCAGTTCTTC
>NA|NA|TRBV7-9|TRBJ2-6
CASSPIQGSGANVLTF
TGTGCCAGCAGCCCTATCCAGGGATCTGGGGCCAACGTCCTGACTTTC
>few|NA|TRBV20-1|TRBJ2-7
CSARGLTTYEQYF
TGCAGTGCTAGAGGGCTAACGACATACGAGCAGTACTTC
>few|TRBD1|TRBV5-6|TRBJ2-3
CASSSSARGLNTDTQYF
TGTGCCAGCAGCTCCTCAGCCAGGGGGCTTAACACAGATACGCAGTATTTT
>NA|NA|TRBV7-9|TRBJ2-5
CASSLGPETQYF
TGTGCCAGCAGCTTAGGGCCAGAGACCCAGTACTTC
>NA|NA|TRBV19|TRBJ2-7
CASSPLEGGLREQYF
TGTGCCAGTAGCCCTCTAGAGGGGGGACTACGGGAGCAGTACTTC
>NA|NA|TRBV4-3|TRBJ2-3
CASSSQLEGITDTQYF
TGCGCCAGCAGCTCCCAACTAGAGGGGATCACAGATACGCAGTATTTT
>NA|NA|TRBV23-1|TRBJ2-1
CARRTASAYNEQFF
TGCGCCCGCAGAACGGCTAGTGCCTACAATGAGCAGTTCTTC
>once|NA|TRBV10-2|TRBJ1-1
CASSALTEYTEAFF
TGCGCCAGCAGTGCGCTGACAGAATACACTGAAGCTTTCTTT
>NA|TRBD1|TRBV29-1|TRBJ1-2
CSVDGQGEGYGYTF
TGCAGCGTGGACGGACAGGGTGAGGGCTATGGCTACACCTTC
>once|NA|TRBV12-3/TRBV12-4|TRBJ1-3
CASSPYLAPHGNTIYF
TGTGCCAGCAGCCCCTACCTGGCACCCCATGGAAACACCATATATTTT
>NA|NA|TRBV6-2/TRBV6-3|TRBJ1-2
CASSYVRDVANYGYTF
TGTGCCAGCAGTTACGTCCGGGACGTAGCTAACTATGGCTACACCTTC
>few|TRBD1|TRBV27|TRBJ2-7
CASSPTPGQAGEQYF
TGTGCCAGCAGTCCCACCCCGGGACAGGCAGGCGAGCAGTACTTC